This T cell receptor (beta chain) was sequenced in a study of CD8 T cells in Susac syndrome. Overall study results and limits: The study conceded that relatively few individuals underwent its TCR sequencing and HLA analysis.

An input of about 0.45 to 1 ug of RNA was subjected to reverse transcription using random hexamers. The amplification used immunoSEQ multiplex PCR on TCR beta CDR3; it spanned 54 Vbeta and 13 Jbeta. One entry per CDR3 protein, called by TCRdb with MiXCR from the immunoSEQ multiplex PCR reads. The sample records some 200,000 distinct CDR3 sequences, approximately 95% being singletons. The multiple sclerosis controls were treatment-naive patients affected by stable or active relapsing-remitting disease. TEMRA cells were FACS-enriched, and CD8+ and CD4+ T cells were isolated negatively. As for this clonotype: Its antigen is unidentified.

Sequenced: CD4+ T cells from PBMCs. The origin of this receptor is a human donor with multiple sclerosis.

CDR3: CASSQAGLGKTQYF. The CDR3 nucleotides read TGTGCCAGCAGCCAAGCGGGTCTAGGGAAGACCCAGTACTTC. The chain is built from TRBV3-1 and TRBJ2-5, with D uncertain. The ends were cut back, 1 base at V and 6 bases at J, with 12 bases in the middle. Germline lookup yields CDR1 LGHDT and CDR2 YNNKEL (reference sequence). CDR3 size: 14 residues.